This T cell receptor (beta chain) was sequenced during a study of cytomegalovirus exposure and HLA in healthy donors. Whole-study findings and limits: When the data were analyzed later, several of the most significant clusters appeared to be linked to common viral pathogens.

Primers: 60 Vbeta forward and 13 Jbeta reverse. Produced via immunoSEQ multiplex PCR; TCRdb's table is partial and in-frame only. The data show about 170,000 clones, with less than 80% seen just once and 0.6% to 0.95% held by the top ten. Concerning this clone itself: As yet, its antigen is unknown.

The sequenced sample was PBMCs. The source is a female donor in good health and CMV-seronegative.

CDR3 sequence (DNA): TGTGCCAGCAGCCAACCCCAAACCCCCGGGACAGGGGGCATCTACGAGCAGTACTTC. Its protein product is CASSQPQTPGTGGIYEQYF. This sequence joins TRBV14 and TRBJ2-7, with 12 bases fitting TRBD1. V shed 2 bases and J 3 bases; nucleotides not matched to a gene: 14. This CDR3 comprises 19 residues. The germline CDR1 and CDR2 sequences are SGHDN and FVKESK.